These 7 T cell receptor beta chains were all obtained from the same sample, sequenced in a study of human T cells and chemical hapten exposure. Each CDR3 protein is one row after TCRdb ran MiXCR on the RACE reads. The sample carries 110,000 to 150,000 distinct CDR3 sequences, over 9.5% recorded once. As for time point: patch test 2, 6 weeks after DPC sensitization. Treatment: therapeutic diphenylcyclopropenone sensitization with weekly scalp DPC. This specimen consisted of whole blood, obtained in connection with sensitization to the hapten diphenylcyclopropenone (DPC). The source is a woman aged 50 to 65 with alopecia areata. Some clones in this sample may be carry-over from other donors' samples.

This clonotype has ten or more counts. V usage is TRBV25-1 and J usage is TRBJ2-7, with 9 bases lining up with TRBD2. Trimming removed 4 bases from V and 7 bases from J; junction bases left unmatched: 5. The germline V gene encodes CDR1 MGHDK and CDR2 SYGVNS. This CDR3 has 13 amino acids. CDR3: CASSAGLAVEQYF. CDR3 in DNA: TGTGCCAGCAGTGCGGGACTAGCAGTAGAGCAGTACTTC.

This clonotype came up many times. This rearrangement joins TRBV7-9 to TRBJ2-3, with D maybe TRBD2 (5 bases). This CDR3 has 15 amino acids. The germline gives CDR1 SEHNR, CDR2 FQNEAQ (reference sequence). Trimming removed 2 bases at V and 2 bases at J, with 11 bases between. The CDR3 DNA is TGTGCCAGCAGCTTACTCCGGGGTCCCACAGATACGCAGTATTTT. Translation: CASSLLRGPTDTQYF.

The V and J genes are TRBV20-1 and TRBJ2-1; TRBD1 is a possible D gene (6 bases). CDR3 length equals 16 residues. Deletions cut 6 bases from V and 2 bases from J, with 20 bases between. CDR1 and CDR2 from the germline V gene are DFQATT and SNEGSKA (reference sequence). Here the CDR3 DNA reads TGCAGTGCACCTTACAGGGACGCCCAGGCCTACAATGAGCAGTTCTTC. Protein sequence: CSAPYRDAQAYNEQFF.

The gene calls are TRBV7-3 and TRBJ2-1; D might be TRBD1 or TRBD2, each matching 6 bases. V dropped 5 bases and J dropped 9 bases, with 20 bases sitting between them. The length of the CDR3 is 15 residues. CDR1 and CDR2 (germline): SGHTA, FQGTGA. Here the CDR3 DNA reads TGTGCCAGCAGCCCCCGACTAGGGGGGCCGGTTGAGCAGTTCTTC. The encoded protein is CASSPRLGGPVEQFF. The full variable domain, completed using reference TRBV7-3 and TRBJ2-1, is GAGVSQTPSNKVTEKGKYVELRCDPISGHTALYWYRQSLGQGPEFLIYFQGTGAADDSGLPNDRFFAVRPEGSVSTLKIQRTERGDSAVYLCASSPRLGGPVEQFFGPGTRLTVL.

Ten or more counts support this clonotype. The chain combines TRBV4-3 with TRBJ1-3, with D perhaps TRBD1 (5 bases). The CDR3 spans 17 residues. Trimming pared 2 bases from V and 0 bases from J, leaving 14 bases between. In germline, CDR1 is LGHNA, CDR2 YSLEER. The CDR3 reads CASSQWGEPSSGNTIYF. The CDR3 nucleotides read TGCGCCAGCAGCCAATGGGGCGAGCCCAGCTCTGGAAACACCATATATTTT.

This clonotype has just one count. The rearrangement joins TRBV29-1 to TRBJ2-3; D is possibly TRBD1 or TRBD2 (5 bases each). This CDR3 is built from 15 residues. V lost 0 bases and J 3 bases, leaving 13 bases between the germline ends. From germline, CDR1 is SQVTM and CDR2 ANQGSEA. The CDR3 coding sequence is TGCAGCGTTGAAGATGGAGCAGGGAGAACAGATACGCAGTATTTT. Translation: CSVEDGAGRTDTQYF.

This clonotype was counted many times. The chain uses TRBV11-2 and TRBJ2-7, with TRBD1 matching 8 bases. Looked up from germline, CDR1 is SGHAT and CDR2 is FQNNGV. The J segment lost 3 bases and the V segment lost 4 bases, leaving 5 bases of the junction unmatched. This CDR3 spans 14 amino acids. The CDR3 DNA sequence: TGTGCCAGCAGCTCCCGGGACAGGAGCTACGAGCAGTACTTC. Amino acids: CASSSRDRSYEQYF.